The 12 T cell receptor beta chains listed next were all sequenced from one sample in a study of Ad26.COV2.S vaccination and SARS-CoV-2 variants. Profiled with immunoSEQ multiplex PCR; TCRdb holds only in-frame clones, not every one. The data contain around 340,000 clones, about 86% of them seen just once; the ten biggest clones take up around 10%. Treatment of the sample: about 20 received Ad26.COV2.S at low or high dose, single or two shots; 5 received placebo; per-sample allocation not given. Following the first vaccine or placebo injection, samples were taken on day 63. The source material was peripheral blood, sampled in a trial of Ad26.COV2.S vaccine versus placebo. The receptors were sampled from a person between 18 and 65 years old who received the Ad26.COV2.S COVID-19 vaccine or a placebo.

CDR3 sequence reads: CASSYGLRRNNEQFF. The CDR3 DNA reads TGTGCCAGCAGTTACGGACTCAGGCGGAACAATGAGCAGTTCTTC. The chain couples TRBV6-2 or TRBV6-3 to TRBJ2-1; weak D call: TRBD2 (5 bases). Trimming cost V 2 bases and J 5 bases, with 13 bases left between them. CDR1 MNHEY and CDR2 SVGEGT come from the germline V gene. The CDR3 consists of 15 residues.

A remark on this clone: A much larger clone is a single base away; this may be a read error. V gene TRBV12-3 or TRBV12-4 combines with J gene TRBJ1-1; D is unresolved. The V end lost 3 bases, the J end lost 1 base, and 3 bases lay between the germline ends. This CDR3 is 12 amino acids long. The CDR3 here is CASSFRNTEAFF. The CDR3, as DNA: TGTGCCAGCAGTTTTAGGAACACTGAAGCTTTCTTT.

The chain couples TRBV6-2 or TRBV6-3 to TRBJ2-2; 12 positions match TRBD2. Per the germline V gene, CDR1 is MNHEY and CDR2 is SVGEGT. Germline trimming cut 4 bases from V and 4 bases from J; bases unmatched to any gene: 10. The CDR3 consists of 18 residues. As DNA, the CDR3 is TGTGCCAGCAGTTTCGAGACTAGCGGGAGACGTGGCACCGGGGAGCTGTTTTTT. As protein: CASSFETSGRRGTGELFF.

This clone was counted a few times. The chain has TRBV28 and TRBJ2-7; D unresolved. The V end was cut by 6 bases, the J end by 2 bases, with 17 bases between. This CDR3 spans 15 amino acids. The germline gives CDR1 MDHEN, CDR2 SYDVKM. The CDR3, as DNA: TGTGCCAGCAGACCCCTTCGGAAGCCAACCTACGAGCAGTACTTC. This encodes CASRPLRKPTYEQYF.

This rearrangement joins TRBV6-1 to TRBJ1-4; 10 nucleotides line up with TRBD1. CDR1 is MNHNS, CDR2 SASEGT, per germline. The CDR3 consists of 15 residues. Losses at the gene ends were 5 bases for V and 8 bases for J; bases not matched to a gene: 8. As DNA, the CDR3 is TGTGCCAGCAGTAACCCGGGACAGGGGTCGGAAAAACTGTTTTTT. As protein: CASSNPGQGSEKLFF.

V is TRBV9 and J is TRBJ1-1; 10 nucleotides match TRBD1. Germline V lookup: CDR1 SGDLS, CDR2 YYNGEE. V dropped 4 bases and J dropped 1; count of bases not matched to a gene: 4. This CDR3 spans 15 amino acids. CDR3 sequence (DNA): TGTGCCAGCAGCCCCCGGACAGGGGGGAACACTGAAGCTTTCTTT. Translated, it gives CASSPRTGGNTEAFF. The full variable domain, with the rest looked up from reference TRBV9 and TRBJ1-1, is DSGVTQTPKHLITATGQRVTLRCSPRSGDLSVYWYQQSLDQGLQFLIQYYNGEERAKGNILERFSAQQFPDLHSELNLSSLELGDSALYFCASSPRTGGNTEAFFGQGTRLTVV.

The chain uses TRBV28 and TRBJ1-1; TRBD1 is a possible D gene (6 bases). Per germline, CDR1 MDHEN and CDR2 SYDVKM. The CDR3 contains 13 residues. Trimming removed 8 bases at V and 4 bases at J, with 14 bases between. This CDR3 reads CASGYREVTEAFF. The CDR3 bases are TGTGCCAGCGGATACAGGGAAGTCACTGAAGCTTTCTTT.

CDR3 residues: CASSRGAGSYNEQFF. The DNA of the CDR3 is TGTGCCAGCTCCCGAGGGGCTGGCTCCTACAATGAGCAGTTCTTC. The J gene is TRBJ2-1, the V gene TRBV11-2; D is perhaps TRBD1 or TRBD2 (5 bases each). The CDR3 is 15 amino acids. V was pared by 8 bases and J by 0 bases, with 14 bases between. Looked up from germline, CDR1 is SGHAT and CDR2 is FQNNGV.

The CDR3 sequence is CASSPDRGRQYF. The CDR3 DNA follows: TGCGCCAGCAGCCCCGACAGGGGGCGGCAGTACTTC. The chain couples TRBV5-1 to TRBJ2-7, with 10 bases that match TRBD1. CDR1 and CDR2 (germline): SGHRS, YFSETQ. The length of the CDR3 is 12 residues. V lost 4 bases and J lost 9; bases outside the gene matches: 4.

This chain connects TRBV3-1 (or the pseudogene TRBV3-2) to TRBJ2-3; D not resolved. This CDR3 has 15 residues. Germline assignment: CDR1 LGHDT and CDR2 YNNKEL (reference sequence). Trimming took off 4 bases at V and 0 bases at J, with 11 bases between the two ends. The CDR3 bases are TGTGCCAGCAGCCTCTACCGAGGTAGCACAGATACGCAGTATTTT. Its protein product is CASSLYRGSTDTQYF.

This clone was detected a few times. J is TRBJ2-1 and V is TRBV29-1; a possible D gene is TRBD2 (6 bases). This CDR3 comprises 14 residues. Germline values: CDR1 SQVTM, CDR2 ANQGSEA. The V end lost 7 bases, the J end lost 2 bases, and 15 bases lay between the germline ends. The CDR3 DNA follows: TGCAGCGCCACCCACTGGAGGGCCTACAATGAGCAGTTCTTC. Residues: CSATHWRAYNEQFF.

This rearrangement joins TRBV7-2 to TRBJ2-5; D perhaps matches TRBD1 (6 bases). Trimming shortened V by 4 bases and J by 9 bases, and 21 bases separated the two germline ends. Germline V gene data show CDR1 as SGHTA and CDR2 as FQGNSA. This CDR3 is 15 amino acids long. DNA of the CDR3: TGTGCCAGCAGCTCTAGGGGCTTGGGACAAGGTTCCCAGTACTTC. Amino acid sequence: CASSSRGLGQGSQYF.